A single sample is the source of the 31 T cell receptor beta chains below, sequenced in a study of cytotoxic CD8 clonotypes in ibrutinib-treated CLL (dated by TCRdb to the early 2020s). This specimen's time point label, per the study, means: roughly 23 months on ibrutinib. Library preparation used the immunoSEQ multiplex PCR assay. Here the immuneACCESS table is served through TCRdb, limited to in-frame sequences with V and J called. Missing clones are a known gap in these copies; in checked studies unresolved V genes cover under half, and the rest lacks a known reason. For this sample there are 100,000 to 150,000 clones; 80% to 90% appear just once. The biggest ten clones account for around 2.1% of the sample. The source was PBMCs, collected after 24 months of ibrutinib treatment. The receptors come from a human donor with chronic lymphocytic leukemia.

V is TRBV28 and J is TRBJ1-1; unclear D gene. The CDR3 runs to 14 residues. Trimming took 2 bases from V and 2 from J, leaving 9 bases between them. The germline gives CDR1 MDHEN, CDR2 SYDVKM. CDR3 sequence: CASSLGQVNTEAFF. DNA of the CDR3: TGTGCCAGCAGTTTAGGGCAGGTCAACACTGAAGCTTTCTTT.

This chain links TRBV7-2 with TRBJ2-5, with D tentatively TRBD2 (5 bases). Germline assignment: CDR1 SGHTA and CDR2 FQGNSA. This CDR3 is 15 amino acids long. V was trimmed by 2 bases and J by 3 bases, leaving 13 bases between them. The CDR3: CASSLPLTRKETQYF. As DNA, the CDR3 is TGTGCCAGCAGCTTACCACTCACTAGGAAAGAGACCCAGTACTTC.

The chain has TRBV29-1 and TRBJ2-3; D is ambiguous. Per germline, CDR1 SQVTM and CDR2 ANQGSEA. CDR3 length equals 12 residues. The ends were cut back, 4 bases at V and 2 bases at J, with 7 bases in the middle. CDR3 loop: CSVGGFTDTQYF. The DNA of the CDR3 is TGCAGCGTTGGGGGTTTCACAGATACGCAGTATTTT.

This clone was picked up a small number of times. V gene TRBV5-1 combines with J gene TRBJ2-3; D is unclear. Germline CDR1 is SGHRS and CDR2 is YFSETQ. V lost 0 bases and J lost 11, with 10 bases in between. This CDR3 contains 12 residues. This CDR3 is CASSLEPSLQYF. CDR3 DNA: TGCGCCAGCAGCTTGGAACCTTCCCTGCAGTATTTT.

This clone is a singleton in its sample. The chain links TRBV28 to TRBJ1-5; D is possibly TRBD1 (6 bases). The CDR3 has 15 amino acids. V was clipped by 6 bases and J by 3 bases, with 15 bases between them. Germline V gives CDR1 MDHEN, CDR2 SYDVKM. The CDR3 coding sequence is TGTGCCAGCAGGGTACAGGGTCCCAACAATCAGCCCCAGCATTTT. Residues: CASRVQGPNNQPQHF. Full variable domain (outside the CDR3, taken from reference TRBV28 and TRBJ1-5): DVKVTQSSRYLVKRTGEKVFLECVQDMDHENMFWYRQDPGLGLRLIYFSYDVKMKEKGDIPEGYSVSREKKERFSLILESASTNQTSMYLCASRVQGPNNQPQHFGDGTRLSIL.

The V gene is TRBV7-3, the J gene TRBJ2-1; 10 bases align to TRBD2. The germline V gene encodes CDR1 SGHTA and CDR2 FQGTGA. This CDR3 has 15 amino acids. V lost 4 bases to trimming and J lost 6 bases; unmatched junction nucleotides: 6. CDR3: CASSSSGRASNEQFF. For the CDR3, the DNA is TGTGCCAGCAGCTCAAGCGGGAGGGCCAGCAATGAGCAGTTCTTC.

The chain is built from TRBV4-3 and TRBJ1-3; D ambiguous. The CDR3 has 15 residues. Trimming stripped 1 base from V and 1 base from J, with 8 bases between. Germline values: CDR1 LGHNA, CDR2 YSLEER. CDR3 residues: CASSQGGASGNTIYF. The CDR3, as DNA: TGCGCCAGCAGCCAAGGGGGAGCGTCTGGAAACACCATATATTTT.

This clone has just one count. In DNA form, the CDR3 reads TGTGCCAGCAGCGCGAGCGGGAGGGGTGATACGCAGTATTTT. Translation gives CASSASGRGDTQYF. The chain couples TRBV21-1 to TRBJ2-3; the table gives TRBD2 as D, unverified against the DNA. TRBV21-1 is classified as a pseudogene. CDR3 length equals 14 residues.

This chain uses TRBV19 with TRBJ1-1, with no clear D. This CDR3 contains 14 residues. The V and J ends lost 1 base and 4 bases respectively, with 10 bases between them. Germline values: CDR1 LNHDA, CDR2 SQIVND (reference sequence). The CDR3 here is CASSIGFSFTEAFF. CDR3 nucleotide sequence: TGTGCCAGTAGTATAGGGTTTTCCTTCACTGAAGCTTTCTTT.

This clone was picked up one time. V is TRBV28 and J is TRBJ1-2, with a weak D call TRBD1 (5 bases). Trimming removed 7 bases from V and 2 bases from J, with 5 bases in between. The length of the CDR3 is 11 residues. CDR1 is MDHEN, CDR2 SYDVKM, per germline. The CDR3 region has the DNA TGTGCCAGCACAGGGAACTATGGCTACACCTTC. Translating gives CASTGNYGYTF.

This clone showed up just a few times. The V and J genes are TRBV7-2 and TRBJ1-5; D perhaps matches TRBD1 (5 bases). V lost 6 bases to trimming and J lost 3 bases, with 15 bases between them. This CDR3 is 15 amino acids long. Germline V gene sequence: CDR1 SGHTA, CDR2 FQGNSA. CDR3 coding DNA: TGTGCCAGCAGTTCCGCGGCGGGGGACAATCAGCCCCAGCATTTT. It yields the protein CASSSAAGDNQPQHF.

V gene TRBV5-4 combines with J gene TRBJ2-2; D possibly corresponds to TRBD2 (5 bases). V shed 2 bases and J shed 6 bases, with 14 bases lying between them. The CDR3 spans 15 residues. CDR1 and CDR2 (germline): SGHNT, YYREEE (reference sequence). The chain's CDR3 is CASSFVGVGSGELFF. Written as DNA, the CDR3 is TGTGCCAGCAGCTTTGTCGGGGTAGGGTCCGGGGAGCTGTTTTTT.

A few counts support this clone. This chain joins TRBV7-2 and TRBJ2-7; 10 bases map to TRBD1. V shed 7 bases, J shed 1 base, and the junction held 19 bases outside the gene matches. The CDR3 runs to 19 residues. The V gene's germline CDR1 is SGHTA and CDR2 FQGNSA. The CDR3, as DNA: TGTGCCAGCACCATTGTGGGACAGGGGTATCCTAAGAGTTCCTACGAGCAGTACTTC. It codes for CASTIVGQGYPKSSYEQYF.

This clone was counted between two and nine times. J is TRBJ2-7 and V is TRBV7-2, with no clear D. V lost 2 bases and J 4 bases, leaving 6 bases between the germline ends. The CDR3 totals 12 residues. CDR1 is SGHTA, CDR2 FQGNSA, per germline. The CDR3 DNA sequence: TGTGCCAGCAGCTTATTTTTTTACGAGCAGTACTTC. This sequence encodes CASSLFFYEQYF.

The chain links TRBV27 to TRBJ1-5, with D possibly being TRBD1 (6 bases). The V and J ends lost 5 bases and 7 bases respectively, with 24 bases between them. Germline V gene sequence: CDR1 MNHEY, CDR2 SMNVEV (reference sequence). The length of the CDR3 is 17 residues. The CDR3 is CASSPLVRRGGNQPQHF. The CDR3 DNA is TGTGCCAGCAGTCCTCTTGTTCGCAGGGGCGGTAACCAGCCCCAGCATTTT.

V usage is TRBV28 and J usage is TRBJ2-3; tentative D call: TRBD2 (5 bases). Between the trimmed V and J ends, which lost 6 bases and 6 bases, there was a span of 19 bases. The CDR3 is 15 residues long. Per germline, CDR1 MDHEN and CDR2 SYDVKM. CDR3 in amino acids: CASSVGEKASDTQYF. The CDR3, as DNA: TGTGCCAGCAGCGTCGGGGAAAAAGCTTCGGATACGCAGTATTTT.

A single count supports this clone. The chain carries TRBV19 and TRBJ1-2; no clear D gene. Deletions cut 6 bases from V and 4 bases from J, with 9 bases between. Germline V gene data show CDR1 as LNHDA and CDR2 as SQIVND (reference sequence). The length of the CDR3 is 12 residues. CDR3 nucleotides: TGTGCCAGTAGCAGAGGGTTCTATGGCTACACCTTC. Its protein product is CASSRGFYGYTF.

The genes are TRBV7-9 and TRBJ2-5; TRBD2 matches at 8 bases. Germline CDR1 reads SEHNR; CDR2 reads FQNEAQ (reference sequence). With 4 bases clipped from V and 5 bases from J, the junction kept 9 bases outside the gene matches. The CDR3 covers 15 residues. CDR3 sequence reads: CASSSERESWETQYF. CDR3 nucleotide sequence: TGTGCCAGCAGCTCTGAGCGGGAGTCGTGGGAGACCCAGTACTTC.

V is TRBV10-3 and J is TRBJ2-2, with 7 bases fitting TRBD1. Germline loops: CDR1 ENHRY, CDR2 SYGVKD. J lost 6 bases, V lost 4 bases, and 11 bases had no gene match. CDR3 length equals 16 residues. This CDR3 is CAISGGLGQSPGELFF. The CDR3 DNA is TGTGCCATCAGTGGGGGTTTGGGACAGTCCCCCGGGGAGCTGTTTTTT.

The chain combines TRBV27 with TRBJ2-7; D gene unclear. The CDR3 length is 13 residues. Germline V lookup: CDR1 MNHEY, CDR2 SMNVEV (reference sequence). The germline V and J ends were trimmed by 4 bases and 1 base, with 8 bases remaining between them. CDR3 nucleotide sequence: TGTGCCAGCAGTTGGCGTCAGTCCTACGAGCAGTACTTC. Protein sequence: CASSWRQSYEQYF.

V and J are TRBV2 and TRBJ2-3; TRBD2 is a possible D gene (5 bases). Germline CDR1 and CDR2: SNHLY and FYNNEI. Between the trimmed V and J ends, which lost 8 bases and 2 bases, there was a span of 8 bases. The CDR3 covers 12 residues. The CDR3: CASLLDTDTQYF. CDR3 DNA sequence: TGTGCCAGCTTACTAGACACAGATACGCAGTATTTT.

The V gene is TRBV30, the J gene TRBJ2-1; D ambiguous. V lost 2 bases to trimming and J lost 7 bases, with 9 bases between them. Germline V lookup: CDR1 GTSNPN, CDR2 SVGIG (reference sequence). The CDR3 extends over 12 amino acids. The CDR3 region is CAWSRASNEQFF. DNA of the CDR3: TGTGCCTGGAGTCGAGCCTCTAATGAGCAGTTCTTC. The whole variable domain, filled in from reference TRBV30 and TRBJ2-1, reads SQTIHQWPATLVQPVGSPLSLECTVEGTSNPNLYWYRQAAGRGLQLLFYSVGIGQISSEVPQNLSASRPQDRQFILSSKKLLLSDSGFYLCAWSRASNEQFFGPGTRLTVL.

This chain joins TRBV14 and TRBJ2-3, with D perhaps matching TRBD2 (6 bases). V was trimmed by 4 bases and J by 0 bases, leaving 11 bases between them. CDR1 is SGHDN and CDR2 is FVKESK in the germline V gene. The CDR3 has 15 residues. The CDR3 region is CASSRDFSSTDTQYF. CDR3 sequence (DNA): TGTGCCAGCAGCCGGGACTTCTCTAGCACAGATACGCAGTATTTT. The full variable domain, rest sourced from reference TRBV14 and TRBJ2-3, is EAGVTQFPSHSVIEKGQTVTLRCDPISGHDNLYWYRRVMGKEIKFLLHFVKESKQDESGMPNNRFLAERTGGTYSTLKVQPAELEDSGVYFCASSRDFSSTDTQYFGPGTRLTVL.

The V call is TRBV5-1, the J call TRBJ1-1; TRBD1 is a possible D gene (6 bases). Germline V gives CDR1 SGHRS, CDR2 YFSETQ. The CDR3 consists of 15 residues. The germline V and J ends were trimmed by 4 bases and 3 bases, with 16 bases remaining between them. The CDR3 coding sequence is TGCGCCAGCAGCCGGGGGGTTCAGGGGCACACTGAAGCTTTCTTT. It specifies CASSRGVQGHTEAFF.

V gene TRBV6-6 combines with J gene TRBJ2-3; TRBD2 matches 13 bases. With 5 bases clipped from V and 6 bases from J, the junction kept 8 bases outside the gene matches. The V gene's germline CDR1 is MNHNY and CDR2 SVGAGI (reference sequence). The CDR3 is 16 residues long. The CDR3 protein is CASSARLAGGWDTQYF. CDR3 sequence (DNA): TGTGCCAGCAGTGCCAGACTAGCGGGGGGCTGGGATACGCAGTATTTT.

This clone was seen more than once but under ten times. The rearrangement links TRBV2 to TRBJ1-4; no firm D call. The germline gives CDR1 SNHLY, CDR2 FYNNEI. The CDR3 contains 12 residues. Between the trimmed V and J ends, which lost 7 bases and 3 bases, there was a span of 6 bases. For the CDR3, the DNA is TGTGCCAGCAAGTATGCTAATGAAAAACTGTTTTTT. Protein: CASKYANEKLFF. The full variable domain, its missing parts supplied by reference TRBV2 and TRBJ1-4, is EPEVTQTPSHQVTQMGQEVILRCVPISNHLYFYWYRQILGQKVEFLVSFYNNEISEKSEIFDDQFSVERPDGSNFTLKIRSTKLEDSAMYFCASKYANEKLFFGSGTQLSVL.

The chain uses TRBV7-8 and TRBJ1-3; 7 bases fit TRBD1. Germline CDR1 and CDR2: SGHVS and FQNEAQ. J lost 0 bases, V lost 0 bases, and 2 bases had no gene match. The CDR3 consists of 16 residues. CDR3 sequence reads: CASSLARDSSGNTIYF. CDR3 in DNA: TGTGCCAGCAGCTTAGCGCGGGACAGCTCTGGAAACACCATATATTTT.

In its sample, this clone was seen once. V usage is TRBV30 and J usage is TRBJ2-6, with 8 bases aligning to TRBD2. The V segment lost 7 bases and the J segment 2 bases; nucleotides outside the gene matches: 10. CDR3 length equals 16 residues. CDR1 and CDR2 (germline): GTSNPN, SVGIG (reference sequence). CDR3: CASLAGGAPGANVLTF. The CDR3 nucleotides are TGTGCCTCCCTTGCGGGGGGTGCCCCTGGGGCCAACGTCCTGACTTTC.

The J gene is TRBJ2-4, the V gene TRBV11-2, with no clear D. The CDR3 is 14 residues long. V shed 4 bases and J shed 0 bases, with 7 bases lying between them. Germline V CDR1 and CDR2: SGHAT, FQNNGV. CDR3 in DNA: TGTGCCAGCAGCTCATCAATAGCCAAAAACATTCAGTACTTC. Residues: CASSSSIAKNIQYF. Full variable domain (remainder filled in from reference TRBV11-2 and TRBJ2-4): EAGVAQSPRYKIIEKRQSVAFWCNPISGHATLYWYQQILGQGPKLLIQFQNNGVVDDSQLPKDRFSAERLKGVDSTLKIQPAKLEDSAVYLCASSSSIAKNIQYFGAGTRLSVL.

V gene TRBV10-3 combines with J gene TRBJ2-1; TRBD2 matches 7 bases. Germline trimming cut 5 bases from V and 0 bases from J; bases unmatched to any gene: 7. The germline gives CDR1 ENHRY, CDR2 SYGVKD. The CDR3 contains 16 residues. CDR3 bases: TGTGCCATCAGTCCTAGCGGAGGGAGCTCCTACAATGAGCAGTTCTTC. Translated: CAISPSGGSSYNEQFF.

V is TRBV19 and J is TRBJ1-2; D unclear. The germline gives CDR1 LNHDA, CDR2 SQIVND (reference sequence). V was shortened by 6 bases and J by 4 bases, with 12 bases between the two germline ends. The CDR3 runs 13 residues. The CDR3 protein is CASSEHGTYGYTF. CDR3 nucleotide sequence: TGTGCCAGTAGCGAACACGGAACCTATGGCTACACCTTC.